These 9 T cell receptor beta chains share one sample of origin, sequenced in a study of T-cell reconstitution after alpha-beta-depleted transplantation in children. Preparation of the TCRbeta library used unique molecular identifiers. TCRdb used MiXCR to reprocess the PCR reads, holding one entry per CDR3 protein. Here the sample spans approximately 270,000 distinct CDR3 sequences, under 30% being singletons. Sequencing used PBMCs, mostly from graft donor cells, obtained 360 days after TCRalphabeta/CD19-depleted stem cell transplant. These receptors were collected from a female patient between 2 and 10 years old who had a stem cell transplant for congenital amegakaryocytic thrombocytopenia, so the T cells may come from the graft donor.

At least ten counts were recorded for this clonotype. CDR3 coding DNA: TGCGCCAGCAGCGAACTAACAGGGGGTAATTCACCCCTCCACTTT. It encodes CASSELTGGNSPLHF. This rearrangement joins TRBV5-1 to TRBJ1-6, with TRBD1 matching 8 bases. This CDR3 is 15 amino acids long. Germline assignment: CDR1 SGHRS and CDR2 YFSETQ. Trimming removed 4 bases from V and 6 bases from J; junction bases left unmatched: 6. Based on the CDR3 plus reference TRBV5-1 and TRBJ1-6, the full variable domain is KAGVTQTPRYLIKTRGQQVTLSCSPISGHRSVSWYQQTPGQGLQFLFEYFSETQRNKGNFPGRFSGRQFSNSRSEMNVSTLELGDSALYLCASSELTGGNSPLHFGNGTRLTVT.

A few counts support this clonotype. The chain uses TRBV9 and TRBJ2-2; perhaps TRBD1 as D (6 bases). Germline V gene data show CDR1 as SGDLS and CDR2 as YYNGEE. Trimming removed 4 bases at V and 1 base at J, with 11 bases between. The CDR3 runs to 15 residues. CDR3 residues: CASSNGQLNTGELFF. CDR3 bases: TGTGCCAGCAGCAACGGACAGTTGAACACCGGGGAGCTGTTTTTT.

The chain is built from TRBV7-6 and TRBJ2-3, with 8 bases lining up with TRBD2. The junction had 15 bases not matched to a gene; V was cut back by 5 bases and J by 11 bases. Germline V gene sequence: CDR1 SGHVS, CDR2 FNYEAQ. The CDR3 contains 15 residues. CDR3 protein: CASSPQAGVVGVQYF. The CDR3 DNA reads TGTGCCAGCAGCCCCCAAGCGGGGGTCGTCGGGGTGCAGTATTTT.

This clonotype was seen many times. The DNA for the CDR3 is TGTGCCAGCAGTTCAGGGGTCCTGACCTACGAGCAGTACTTC. Translation: CASSSGVLTYEQYF. The chain links TRBV28 to TRBJ2-7; D is perhaps TRBD1 (6 bases). The germline V gene encodes CDR1 MDHEN and CDR2 SYDVKM. Trimming removed 4 bases from V and 2 bases from J, with 12 bases in between. This CDR3 is 14 amino acids long.

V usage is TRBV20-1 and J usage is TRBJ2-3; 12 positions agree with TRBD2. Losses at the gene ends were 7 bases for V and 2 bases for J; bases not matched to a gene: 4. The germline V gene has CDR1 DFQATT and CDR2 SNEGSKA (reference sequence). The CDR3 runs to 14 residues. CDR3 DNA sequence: TGCAGTGTTCGACTAGCGGGGGACACAGATACGCAGTATTTT. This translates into CSVRLAGDTDTQYF.

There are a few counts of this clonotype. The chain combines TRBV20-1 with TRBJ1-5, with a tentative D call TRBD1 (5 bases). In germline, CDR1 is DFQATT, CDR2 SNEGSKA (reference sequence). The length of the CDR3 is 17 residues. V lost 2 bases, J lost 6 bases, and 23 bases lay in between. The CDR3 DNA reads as TGCAGTGCTAGATCAACCCGACAGACCTCCCCAACTCAGCCCCAGCATTTT. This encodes CSARSTRQTSPTQPQHF.

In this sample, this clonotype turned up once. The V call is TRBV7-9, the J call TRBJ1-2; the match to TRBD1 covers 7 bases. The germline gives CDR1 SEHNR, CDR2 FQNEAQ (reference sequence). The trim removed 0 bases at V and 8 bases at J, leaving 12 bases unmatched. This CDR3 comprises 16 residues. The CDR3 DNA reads TGTGCCAGCAGCTTAGCTAACCCTAGACAGGGTTACGGCTACACCTTC. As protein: CASSLANPRQGYGYTF.

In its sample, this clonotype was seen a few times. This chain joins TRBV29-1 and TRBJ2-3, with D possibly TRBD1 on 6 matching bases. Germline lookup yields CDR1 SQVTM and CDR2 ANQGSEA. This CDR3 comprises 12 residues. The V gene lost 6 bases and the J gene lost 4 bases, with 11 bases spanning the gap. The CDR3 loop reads CSVMTGSDTQYF. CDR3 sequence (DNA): TGCAGCGTGATGACAGGTTCAGATACGCAGTATTTT.

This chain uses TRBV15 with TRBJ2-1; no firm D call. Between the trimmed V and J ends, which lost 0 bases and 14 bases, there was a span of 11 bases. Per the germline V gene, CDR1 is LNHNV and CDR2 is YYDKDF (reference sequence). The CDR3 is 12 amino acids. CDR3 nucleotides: TGTGCCACCAGCAGAGATCGAGTAGCCGAGTTCTTC. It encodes CATSRDRVAEFF.